Following are 10 T cell receptor beta chains from one sample sequenced in a study of radiotherapy plus CTLA-4 blockade in lung cancer. Profiled with immunoSEQ multiplex PCR; TCRdb holds only in-frame clones, not every one. The sample lists 70,000 to 95,000 clones; more than 75% were seen once. The input for sequencing was peripheral blood, taken from a patient treated with radiotherapy plus ipilimumab. The receptor set was obtained from a human donor with non-small cell lung cancer that progressed on radiotherapy plus ipilimumab.

This clone was seen once. The chain carries TRBV27 and TRBJ1-1; TRBD1 is a possible D gene (5 bases). The CDR3 is 14 residues long. V was trimmed by 3 bases and J by 4 bases, leaving 12 bases between them. The germline gives CDR1 MNHEY, CDR2 SMNVEV (reference sequence). The CDR3 coding sequence is TGTGCCAGCAGTTTTCGCGGGGGGGGCACTGAAGCTTTCTTT. Its protein product is CASSFRGGGTEAFF.

This chain connects TRBV7-2 to TRBJ2-6; tentative D call: TRBD2 (6 bases). V was trimmed by 4 bases and J by 0 bases, leaving 10 bases between them. Germline V gene lookup returns CDR1 SGHTA and CDR2 FQGNSA. The CDR3 runs to 16 residues. CDR3 nucleotide sequence: TGTGCCAGCAGCTGGGGACTGACCTCTGGGGCCAACGTCCTGACTTTC. This gives the protein CASSWGLTSGANVLTF.

This sequence joins TRBV19 and TRBJ1-2; D uncertain. CDR3 length equals 16 residues. Per the germline V gene, CDR1 is LNHDA and CDR2 is SQIVND (reference sequence). Trimming shortened V by 7 bases and J by 5 bases, and 23 bases separated the two germline ends. The CDR3 nucleotides read TGTGCCAGTACCCCAGCGGCGGCAGCCGGATTATATGGCTACACCTTC. Protein product: CASTPAAAAGLYGYTF.

This chain links TRBV7-9 with TRBJ2-5; 12 bases fit TRBD2. Germline V gives CDR1 SEHNR, CDR2 FQNEAQ (reference sequence). This CDR3 is built from 14 residues. With 4 bases clipped from V and 4 bases from J, the junction kept 1 base outside the gene matches. The CDR3 coding sequence is TGTGCCAGCAGCTCGGGACTAGCGGGAGAGACCCAGTACTTC. This gives the protein CASSSGLAGETQYF.

This clone was counted a few times. The chain is built from TRBV18 and TRBJ2-2; 7 bases align to TRBD1. The CDR3 runs 12 residues. Germline CDR1 and CDR2: KGHSH and LQKENI. The J segment lost 11 bases and the V segment lost 5 bases, leaving 5 bases of the junction unmatched. CDR3 nucleotides: TGTGCCAGCTCAACCACAGGGGCTGAGCTGTTTTTT. Its protein is CASSTTGAELFF.

CDR3: CASSPPVVGQDNEQFF. In DNA, the CDR3 is TGTGCCAGCTCACCACCGGTGGTGGGACAGGACAATGAGCAGTTCTTC. This rearrangement joins TRBV18 to TRBJ2-1, with TRBD1 matching over 8 bases. Trimming at V came to 0 bases and at J to 5 bases, leaving 6 bases not matched to a gene. CDR1 is KGHSH and CDR2 is LQKENI in the germline V gene. This CDR3 contains 16 residues.

The rearrangement uses TRBV19 and TRBJ2-3; D may be TRBD1 (6 bases). V shed 5 bases and J shed 0 bases, with 18 bases lying between them. This CDR3 is 17 amino acids long. Germline V gene data show CDR1 as LNHDA and CDR2 as SQIVND (reference sequence). DNA for the CDR3: TGTGCCAGTAGTCTCGGACAGTCCCCTTTAAGCACAGATACGCAGTATTTT. This translates into CASSLGQSPLSTDTQYF.

This clone was observed a single time. The chain uses TRBV6-6 and TRBJ2-3; D gene unclear. The CDR3 runs 11 residues. V dropped 5 bases and J dropped 3 bases, with 3 bases sitting between them. Germline loops: CDR1 MNHNY, CDR2 SVGAGI (reference sequence). The CDR3 region has the DNA TGTGCCAGCAGTACTACAGATACGCAGTATTTT. As protein: CASSTTDTQYF.

A single count supports this clone. This chain links TRBV5-1 with TRBJ2-7, with D tentatively TRBD1 (5 bases). V shed 0 bases and J shed 9 bases, with 10 bases lying between them. CDR1 and CDR2 (germline): SGHRS, YFSETQ. The length of the CDR3 is 12 residues. The CDR3: CASSLDQRGQYF. DNA of the CDR3: TGCGCCAGCAGCTTGGACCAAAGGGGGCAGTACTTC.

This chain joins TRBV5-4 and TRBJ1-4; no firm D call. Trimming took 3 bases from V and 7 from J, leaving 13 bases between them. In germline, CDR1 is SGHNT, CDR2 YYREEE (reference sequence). The CDR3 extends over 14 amino acids. This chain's CDR3 is CASSSKLGTEKLFF. For the CDR3, the DNA is TGTGCCAGCAGCTCTAAACTAGGAACTGAAAAACTGTTTTTT.